The rows below give T cell receptor beta chains drawn from one sample of a study of blood T cell repertoires in COVID-19. Assay: immunoSEQ multiplex PCR; the TCRdb copy retains only in-frame clones and omits some. Of around 170,000 clones detected, under 90% appear once; the ten largest clones hold approximately 8%. The sample comprised PBMCs or T cells enriched from blood (not recorded which). These receptors originate from a woman in her fifties or sixties who had recovered from COVID-19. Each CDR3 is given with its conserved first and last residue. D genes are given only for firm matches. A row's size may be missing; if present it is once, few, many or a size class.

CASSEGGRDTDNEQFF TGTGCCAGCAGCGAGGGTGGTCGGGACACCGACAATGAGCAGTTCTTC TRBV9 - TRBJ2-1 -
CASSSPPQGTDTQYF TGTGCCAGCAGTTCCCCGCCACAGGGGACAGATACGCAGTATTTT TRBV28 TRBD1 TRBJ2-3 -
CASALRGIRNIQYF TGTGCCAGCGCACTCAGGGGAATAAGGAACATTCAGTACTTC TRBV3-1/TRBV3-2 - TRBJ2-4 -
CARSRLRGGKQPQHF TGTGCCAGGTCCCGGTTGAGGGGCGGGAAGCAGCCCCAGCATTTT TRBV21-1 - TRBJ1-5 few
CASSPGQGATDTQYF TGTGCCAGCAGTCCGGGACAGGGGGCGACAGATACGCAGTATTTT TRBV6-6 TRBD1 TRBJ2-3 -
CASSSGSFTDTQYF TGTGCCAGCTCATCAGGGTCATTCACAGATACGCAGTATTTT TRBV18 - TRBJ2-3 few
CASSSYLPGQGKAGNTIYF TGTGCCAGCAGCTCCTATCTTCCGGGACAGGGGAAGGCTGGAAACACCATATATTTT TRBV7-2 TRBD1 TRBJ1-3 -
CASSLVGETKAFF TGTGCCAGCAGCTTGGTAGGGGAAACCAAAGCTTTCTTT TRBV5-4 - TRBJ1-1 -
CASSLGTGYSGEKLFF TGCGCCAGCAGCTTGGGGACAGGGTACAGTGGTGAAAAACTGTTTTTT TRBV5-1 TRBD1 TRBJ1-4 -
CASSVVGQGGRGTYNEQFF TGTGCCAGCAGCGTAGTTGGACAAGGCGGGAGGGGGACCTACAATGAGCAGTTCTTC TRBV9 TRBD2 TRBJ2-1 -
CASSLGRGETQYF TGTGCCAGCAGCTTAGGCAGGGGGGAGACCCAGTACTTC TRBV7-2 TRBD1 TRBJ2-5 few
CASSLQGTTEAFF TGCGCCAGCAGCTTGCAGGGGACCACTGAAGCTTTCTTT TRBV5-1 - TRBJ1-1 -
CASSLEAGRINYNSPLHF TGTGCCAGCAGCTTGGAGGCGGGGAGAATAAACTATAATTCACCCCTCCACTTT TRBV5-5 - TRBJ1-6 -
CASSARGKMGMNTEAFF TGTGCCAGCAGCGCGAGGGGGAAAATGGGAATGAACACTGAAGCTTTCTTT TRBV9 - TRBJ1-1 -
CASGTGSGELFF TGTGCCAGCGGTACAGGGAGCGGGGAGCTGTTTTTT TRBV6-5 - TRBJ2-2 once
CSVYSRERYNEQFF TGCAGCGTTTACTCTCGGGAGCGCTACAATGAGCAGTTCTTC TRBV29-1 - TRBJ2-1 -
CATSFTDTQYF TGTGCCACCAGCTTCACAGATACGCAGTATTTT TRBV24-1 - TRBJ2-3 -
CASSEGLRTEAFF TGTGCCAGCAGTGAAGGGCTGCGGACTGAAGCTTTCTTT TRBV2 - TRBJ1-1 -
CSASAGNSNQPQHF TGCAGTGCTAGTGCAGGGAATAGCAATCAGCCCCAGCATTTT TRBV20-1 - TRBJ1-5 -
CASSLVGSSYNEQFF TGTGCCAGCAGCTTAGTAGGGAGCTCCTACAATGAGCAGTTCTTC TRBV7-2 - TRBJ2-1 -
CASSPSRATSYNEQFF TGTGCCAGCAGCCCATCCAGGGCGACCTCCTACAATGAGCAGTTCTTC TRBV7-9 - TRBJ2-1 -
CASSEMGATRNYGYTF TGTGCCAGCAGTGAGATGGGCGCGACACGGAACTATGGCTACACCTTC TRBV2 - TRBJ1-2 -
CASSLASGGADTQYF TGTGCCAGCAGCCTCGCTAGCGGGGGGGCAGATACGCAGTATTTT TRBV6-5 TRBD2 TRBJ2-3 -
CASSYGQGAIGYTF TGTGCCAGCAGTTACGGACAGGGGGCAATTGGCTACACCTTC TRBV6-5 TRBD1 TRBJ1-2 once
CASSPTSGGFSEAFF TGTGCCAGCTCACCGACCTCAGGGGGTTTCAGTGAAGCTTTCTTT TRBV18 TRBD1 TRBJ1-1 -
CASSSTRNTGELFF TGTGCCAGCAGTTCGACTAGGAACACCGGGGAGCTGTTTTTT TRBV28 - TRBJ2-2 once
CASSYSKGQTYEQYF TGTGCCAGCAGTTACTCGAAGGGACAGACCTACGAGCAGTACTTC TRBV6-2/TRBV6-3 TRBD1 TRBJ2-7 -
CASSLRQGESDTQYF TGTGCCAGCAGCCTGAGACAGGGGGAGTCGGATACGCAGTATTTT TRBV7-2 TRBD1 TRBJ2-3 -
CASSASPGTAINTIYF TGTGCCAGTAGTGCGTCCCCCGGGACAGCAATAAACACCATATATTTT TRBV19 TRBD1 TRBJ1-3 -